Listed here are 21 T cell receptor beta chains from one sample, sequenced in a study of patients and donors after allogeneic stem cell transplantation. A single record per CDR3 protein comes from TCRdb applying MiXCR to the RT-PCR reads. Of under 200,000 distinct CDR3 sequences listed, about 30% are singletons. Material for sequencing was blood, either unsorted or a sorted T cell fraction (not recorded which). The receptors here all came from a human donor who was either an allogeneic HSCT recipient or a stem cell or donor lymphocyte infusion donor (not recorded which). It is not recorded whose cells these are; they may come from a transplant donor.

This clonotype was counted only a few times. V and J are TRBV12-3 or TRBV12-4 and TRBJ1-4; perhaps TRBD1 as D (6 bases). Between the trimmed V and J ends, which lost 8 bases and 6 bases, there was a span of 16 bases. The CDR3 length is 14 residues. DNA for the CDR3: TGTGCCAGCGAACTACAGGGTTCTCATGAAAAACTGTTTTTT. This encodes CASELQGSHEKLFF.

This clonotype has just a few counts. J is TRBJ2-1 and V is TRBV9; TRBD2 matches 8 bases. The V and J ends lost 0 bases and 2 bases, in that order; junction bases with no gene match: 13. The CDR3 sequence is 19 residues long. CDR1 is SGDLS, CDR2 YYNGEE, per germline. The CDR3 bases are TGTGCCAGCAGCGTAGTTCGAGCGGGAGTCCCTCTACCCTACAATGAGCAGTTCTTC. Protein sequence: CASSVVRAGVPLPYNEQFF.

V is TRBV11-2 and J is TRBJ2-2; D remains ambiguous. V gave up 0 bases and J gave up 5 bases, with 10 bases separating them. The CDR3 loop spans 15 amino acids. Per germline, CDR1 SGHAT and CDR2 FQNNGV. DNA for the CDR3: TGTGCCAGCAGCTTAGAGATCTATAATACCGGGGAGCTGTTTTTT. Amino acids: CASSLEIYNTGELFF.

The J gene is TRBJ2-1, the V gene TRBV20-1; D is ambiguous. This CDR3 contains 14 residues. Germline loops: CDR1 DFQATT, CDR2 SNEGSKA (reference sequence). Deletions cut 0 bases from V and 5 bases from J, with 11 bases between. The CDR3 protein is CSARDFLIDNEQFF. CDR3 coding DNA: TGCAGTGCTAGAGATTTTTTGATAGACAATGAGCAGTTCTTC.

This clonotype was observed a handful of times. The rearrangement uses TRBV20-1 and TRBJ2-7; D is possibly TRBD2 (6 bases). Trimming took off 0 bases at V and 2 bases at J, with 14 bases between the two ends. Germline CDR1 is DFQATT and CDR2 is SNEGSKA (reference sequence). The length of the CDR3 is 15 residues. The CDR3 DNA follows: TGCAGTGCTAGAGATCTTACGGGAGTCCCCTACGAGCAGTACTTC. This sequence encodes CSARDLTGVPYEQYF.

This clonotype was observed at least ten times. The chain joins TRBV29-1 to TRBJ2-5; no definite D call. The CDR3 is 11 residues long. V shed 7 bases and J shed 4 bases, with 10 bases lying between them. Looked up from germline, CDR1 is SQVTM and CDR2 is ANQGSEA. CDR3 sequence (DNA): TGCAGCGCCGATAAGCGAGAGACCCAGTACTTC. Protein product: CSADKRETQYF.

There are a few counts of this clonotype. This chain links TRBV18 with TRBJ2-1; no definite D call. Between the trimmed V and J ends, which lost 2 bases and 6 bases, there was a span of 11 bases. Germline V CDR1 and CDR2: KGHSH, LQKENI. This CDR3 contains 14 residues. CDR3 loop: CASSPTSRVNEQFF. DNA of the CDR3: TGTGCCAGCTCACCAACCAGTCGGGTCAATGAGCAGTTCTTC.

V is TRBV6-6 and J is TRBJ1-6; the D is unclear. CDR3 length: 12 amino acids. V was trimmed by 6 bases and J by 6 bases, leaving 6 bases between them. Germline CDR1 is MNHNY and CDR2 is SVGAGI (reference sequence). The DNA for the CDR3 is TGTGCCAGCAGCGGTGGTAATTCACCCCTCCACTTT. Amino acids: CASSGGNSPLHF.

This clonotype has a single count. This sequence joins TRBV7-2 and TRBJ2-1, with no clear D. CDR3 length equals 17 residues. Deletions cut 4 bases from V and 7 bases from J, with 23 bases between. Germline CDR1 SGHTA, CDR2 FQGNSA. CDR3 coding DNA: TGTGCCAGCAGCTCCCAACTCAGGAGTAGAACCACAAATGAGCAGTTCTTC. It translates to CASSSQLRSRTTNEQFF.

The rearrangement uses TRBV4-1 and TRBJ2-3; the D is unclear. Germline V CDR1 and CDR2: MGHRA, YSYEKL. V was pared by 7 bases and J by 6 bases, with 17 bases between. The CDR3 totals 14 residues. In nucleotides, the CDR3 is TGCGCCAGCACCCCAGTCGGTCTGGGCGATACGCAGTATTTT. It is translated as CASTPVGLGDTQYF.

By share of the sample, this clonotype is medium-sized. The rearrangement uses TRBV5-1 and TRBJ1-2; D unresolved. Germline V lookup: CDR1 SGHRS, CDR2 YFSETQ. The ends were cut back, 0 bases at V and 0 bases at J, with 9 bases in the middle. There are 15 residues in the CDR3. In DNA form, the CDR3 reads TGCGCCAGCAGCTTGGTGACACCAGCTAACTATGGCTACACCTTC. Translated: CASSLVTPANYGYTF.

This clonotype has a handful of counts. The chain recombines TRBV29-1 with TRBJ2-7; D is possibly TRBD1 (5 bases). With 2 bases removed from V and 0 bases from J, the gap between germline ends came to 14 bases. Per germline, CDR1 SQVTM and CDR2 ANQGSEA. This CDR3 contains 15 residues. CDR3 region: CSVETRESHSYEQYF. In nucleotides, the CDR3 is TGCAGCGTTGAAACCAGGGAATCCCACTCCTACGAGCAGTACTTC.

This clonotype occurred a few times. The chain couples TRBV9 to TRBJ2-2; D uncertain. The V end lost 0 bases, the J end lost 7 bases, and 16 bases lay between the germline ends. The CDR3 has 16 amino acids. Germline loops: CDR1 SGDLS, CDR2 YYNGEE. The DNA of the CDR3 is TGTGCCAGCAGCGTAGTGGCGGCACCGTGGGGCGGGGAGCTGTTTTTT. Translated, it gives CASSVVAAPWGGELFF.

The chain joins TRBV10-3 to TRBJ1-4; 8 bases are shared with TRBD1. With V trimmed by 6 bases and J by 8 bases, 8 bases remained unmatched. Germline CDR1 ENHRY, CDR2 SYGVKD. The CDR3 totals 14 residues. This CDR3 reads CAIRESRQGEKLFF. The CDR3 DNA sequence: TGTGCCATCAGAGAATCTAGACAGGGGGAAAAACTGTTTTTT.

This clonotype appeared a few times. CDR3 loop: CAIHSGTRTYF. CDR3 nucleotides: TGTGCCATCCACTCCGGGACAAGAACGTACTTC. This chain joins TRBV12-3 or TRBV12-4 and TRBJ2-7; a weak D match, TRBD1 (6 bases). V lost 10 bases, J lost 12 bases, and 19 bases lay in between. The CDR3 spans 11 residues.

This clonotype was found a few times. V is TRBV20-1 and J is TRBJ2-3; no definite D call. Trimming removed 0 bases at V and 15 bases at J, with 16 bases between. The CDR3 is 12 amino acids. Germline V gene sequence: CDR1 DFQATT, CDR2 SNEGSKA (reference sequence). The CDR3 is CSARDEMPPAYF. For the CDR3, the DNA is TGCAGTGCTAGAGATGAGATGCCGCCGGCCTATTTT.

The V call is TRBV25-1, the J call TRBJ2-7; TRBD2 is a possible D gene (6 bases). From germline, CDR1 is MGHDK and CDR2 SYGVNS. The CDR3 is 13 residues long. The ends were cut back, 1 base at V and 7 bases at J, with 11 bases in the middle. CDR3 nucleotides: TGTGCCAGCAGTGAATTCTTTAGCGGAGAGCAGTACTTC. Encoded protein: CASSEFFSGEQYF.

Only one count was recorded for this clonotype. The genes are TRBV20-1 and TRBJ2-3; 9 positions agree with TRBD2. The germline V gene has CDR1 DFQATT and CDR2 SNEGSKA (reference sequence). J was trimmed by 10 bases and V by 1 base; bases with no gene match: 9. The CDR3 is 14 residues long. CDR3 bases: TGCAGTGCTAGAGTTGGGGCGGGAGGGCAATCGCAGTATTTT. The encoded protein is CSARVGAGGQSQYF.

This clonotype was observed a handful of times. At one of its ends the junction is not consistent with the germline gene, which may arise from a read error. The chain joins TRBV29-1 to TRBJ2-2; D not resolved. The CDR3 loop spans 13 amino acids. Germline V gene data show CDR1 as SQVTM and CDR2 as ANQGSEA. CDR3 amino acids: CSVGPDVAGELFF. The CDR3 DNA follows: TGCAGTGTTGGACCCGACGTGGCGGGGGAGCTGTTTTTT.

This clonotype came up many times. The CDR3 loop reads CASSSDGNTEAFF. In DNA form, the CDR3 reads TGTGCCAGCAGCTCCGACGGGAACACTGAAGCTTTCTTT. The chain joins TRBV7-2 to TRBJ1-1; D remains ambiguous. The CDR3 contains 13 residues. V was pared by 4 bases and J by 1 base, with 7 bases between. From germline, CDR1 is SGHTA and CDR2 FQGNSA.

V usage is TRBV12-3 or TRBV12-4 and J usage is TRBJ2-3, with D uncertain. Trimming took off 6 bases at V and 0 bases at J, with 13 bases between the two ends. The CDR3 covers 15 residues. CDR3 protein: CASSLLGSSTDTQYF. The CDR3 nucleotides read TGTGCCAGCAGCCTCCTCGGCTCCAGCACAGATACGCAGTATTTT.